This TCR beta chain appears in the sequencing data of a study of blood T cell repertoires in COVID-19 (TCRdb year 2020). Concerning the study at large: Samples covering the acute and convalescent phases of COVID-19 were provided by collaborators in the United States, Italy and Spain. The prospective study material was composed of cDNA or gDNA derived from T cells, B-cell-depleted T cells, or PBMCs. The dataset comprised deeply sampled blood TCRbeta repertoires from subjects exposed to, actively infected with, or recovered from COVID-19. The repertoires were released in a freely available public database meant as a resource for research on the immune response to SARS-CoV-2. Where HLA class I and class II types were available, the types were taken from metadata supplied by the sample provider, not from assay-based typing. Samples were obtained from the ongoing ImmuneRACE study (first 160 participants) and from about 1,300 subjects provided by 6 global collaborators. The sample metadata nearly always contained a de-identified subject ID, COVID-19 status, age in years and sex.

TCRbeta CDR3 regions were amplified from genomic DNA by means of the immunoSEQ Assay, a bias-controlled multiplex PCR. The study's processing was this. The number of nucleated cells in each sample was estimated by amplification of reference gene primers within the assay. To quantify the absolute abundance of each unique TCRbeta CDR3 rearrangement, sequence reads were collapsed and filtered. For each sample, productive Simpson clonality was calculated as the square root of Simpson's diversity index across productive rearrangements. In its TCRdb copy, this immuneACCESS table keeps in-frame sequences only and misses some clones. Where compared with another copy, unresolved V genes explain less than half of these, and the others have no known cause. The V and J calls and clone size are taken from that table; D and trimming were inferred from the DNA. The table for this sample lists roughly 300,000 clones; roughly 85% of them were counted only once. The ten largest account for around a tenth of the sample.

The CDR3 sequence holds 16 residues, the cysteine and phenylalanine included. This entry keeps only the CDR3 DNA: 48 bases, framed from base 1. CDR1 and CDR2 are read off the germline V gene (reference sequence) as SEHNR and FQNEAQ. V is pruned by 5 bases and J by 0 bases, leaving 9 bases of the junction without a gene match. The sample holds a few counts of this clone. No antigen is known for it. One base away there is no much larger clone; base qualities are not given. Another Seattle source contributed samples from volunteer blood donors who had recovered from COVID-19. Collaborating institutions collected whole blood in K2EDTA tubes following their own protocols. For TCRbeta analysis, collaborators shipped samples as frozen whole blood, isolated PBMCs, or DNA extracted from either of those sample types. Broader findings and caveats from the paper: The amount of clinical and demographic metadata varied by source and participant and was provided uncurated.

The sequenced sample consisted of peripheral blood. The sequence derives from a woman in her forties or fifties who had recovered from COVID-19. The chain employs TRBV7-9 and TRBJ1-2, and TRBD1 matches 7 of the central bases. The nucleotide sequence reads as follows: TGTGCCAGCAGCCCAGCCGGGACAGCGACTAACTATGGCTACACCTTC. It translates as CASSPAGTATNYGYTF. Full variable domain (CDR3 extended with the reference TRBV7-9 and TRBJ1-2 proteins): DTGVSQNPRHKITKRGQNVTFRCDPISEHNRLYWYRQTLGQGPEFLTYFQNEAQLEKSRLLSDRFSAERPKGSFSTLEIQRTEQGDSAMYLCASSPAGTATNYGYTFGSGTRLTVV.